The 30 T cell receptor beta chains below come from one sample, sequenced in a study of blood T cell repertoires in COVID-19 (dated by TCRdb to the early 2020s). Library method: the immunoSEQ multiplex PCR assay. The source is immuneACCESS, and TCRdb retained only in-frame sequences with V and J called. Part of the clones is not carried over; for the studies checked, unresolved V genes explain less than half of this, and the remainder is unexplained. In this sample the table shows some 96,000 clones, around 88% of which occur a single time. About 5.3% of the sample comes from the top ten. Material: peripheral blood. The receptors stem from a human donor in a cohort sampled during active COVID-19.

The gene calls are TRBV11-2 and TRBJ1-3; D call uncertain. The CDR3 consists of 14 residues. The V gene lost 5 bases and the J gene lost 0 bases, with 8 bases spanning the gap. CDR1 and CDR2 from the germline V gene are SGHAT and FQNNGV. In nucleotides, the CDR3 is TGTGCCAGCAGCCTCTCAGTCTCTGGAAACACCATATATTTT. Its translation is CASSLSVSGNTIYF.

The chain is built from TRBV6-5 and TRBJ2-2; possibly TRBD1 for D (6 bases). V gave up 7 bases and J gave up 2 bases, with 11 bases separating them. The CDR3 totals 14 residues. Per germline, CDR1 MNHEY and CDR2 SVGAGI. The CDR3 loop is CASTRGGNTGELFF. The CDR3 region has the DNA TGTGCCAGCACTCGAGGGGGAAACACCGGGGAGCTGTTTTTT.

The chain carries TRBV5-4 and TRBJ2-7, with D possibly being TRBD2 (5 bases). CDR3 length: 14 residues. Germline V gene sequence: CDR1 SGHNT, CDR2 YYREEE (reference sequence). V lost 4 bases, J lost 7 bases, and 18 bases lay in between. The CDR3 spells CASSLRTGSGEQYF. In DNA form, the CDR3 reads TGTGCCAGCAGCCTCCGGACTGGCTCGGGTGAGCAGTACTTC.

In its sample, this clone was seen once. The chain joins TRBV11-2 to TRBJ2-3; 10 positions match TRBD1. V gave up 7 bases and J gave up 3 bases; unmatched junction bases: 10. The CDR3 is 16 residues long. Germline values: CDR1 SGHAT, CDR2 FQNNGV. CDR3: CASNPRGQGKTDTQYF. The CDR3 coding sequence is TGTGCCAGCAACCCCCGGGGACAGGGGAAGACAGATACGCAGTATTTT.

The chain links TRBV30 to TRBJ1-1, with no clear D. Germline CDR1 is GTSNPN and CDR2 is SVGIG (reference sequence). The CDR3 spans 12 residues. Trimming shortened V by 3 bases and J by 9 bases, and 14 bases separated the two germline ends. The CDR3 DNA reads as TGTGCCTGGAGCACGGCGGCGGAAAAAGCTTTCTTT. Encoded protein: CAWSTAAEKAFF.

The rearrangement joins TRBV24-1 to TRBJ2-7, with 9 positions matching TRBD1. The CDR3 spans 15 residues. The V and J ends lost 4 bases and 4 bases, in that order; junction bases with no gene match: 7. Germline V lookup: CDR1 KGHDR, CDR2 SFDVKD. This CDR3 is CATSEGTGKDYEQYF. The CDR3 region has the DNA TGTGCCACCAGTGAGGGGACAGGGAAGGATTACGAGCAGTACTTC.

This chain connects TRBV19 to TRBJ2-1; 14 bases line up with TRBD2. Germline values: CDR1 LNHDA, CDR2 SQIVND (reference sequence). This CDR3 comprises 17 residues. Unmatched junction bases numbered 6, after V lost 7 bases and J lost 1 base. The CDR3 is CASTGTSGSGSYNEQFF. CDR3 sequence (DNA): TGTGCCAGTACCGGGACTAGCGGGAGTGGGTCCTACAATGAGCAGTTCTTC.

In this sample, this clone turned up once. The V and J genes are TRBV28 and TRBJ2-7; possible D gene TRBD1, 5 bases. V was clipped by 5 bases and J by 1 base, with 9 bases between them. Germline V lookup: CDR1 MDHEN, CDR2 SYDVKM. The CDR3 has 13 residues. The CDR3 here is CASSAGFSYEQYF. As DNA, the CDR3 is TGTGCCAGCAGTGCAGGGTTTTCCTACGAGCAGTACTTC.

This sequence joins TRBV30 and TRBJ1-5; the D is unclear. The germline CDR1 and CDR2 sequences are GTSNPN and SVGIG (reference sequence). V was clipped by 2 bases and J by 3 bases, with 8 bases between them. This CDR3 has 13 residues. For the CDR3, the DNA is TGTGCCTGGAGTCCGGGAGCCAATCAGCCCCAGCATTTT. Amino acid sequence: CAWSPGANQPQHF.

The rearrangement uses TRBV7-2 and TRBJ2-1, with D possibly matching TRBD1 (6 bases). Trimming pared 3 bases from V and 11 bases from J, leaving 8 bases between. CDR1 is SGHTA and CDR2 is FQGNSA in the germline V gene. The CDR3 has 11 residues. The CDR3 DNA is TGTGCCAGCAGCTTGGGGACACAGCAGTTCTTC. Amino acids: CASSLGTQQFF.

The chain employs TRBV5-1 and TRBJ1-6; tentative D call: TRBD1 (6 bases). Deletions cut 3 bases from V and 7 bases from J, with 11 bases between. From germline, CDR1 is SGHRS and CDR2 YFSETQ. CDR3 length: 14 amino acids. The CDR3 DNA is TGCGCCAGCAGCTCAGGGGCTTCCAATTCACCCCTCCACTTT. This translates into CASSSGASNSPLHF.

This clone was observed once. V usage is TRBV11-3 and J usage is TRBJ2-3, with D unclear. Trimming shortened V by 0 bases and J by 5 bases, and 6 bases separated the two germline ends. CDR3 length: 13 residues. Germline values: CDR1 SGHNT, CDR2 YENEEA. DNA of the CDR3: TGTGCCAGCAGCTTAGATCTAAAAGATACGCAGTATTTT. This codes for CASSLDLKDTQYF.

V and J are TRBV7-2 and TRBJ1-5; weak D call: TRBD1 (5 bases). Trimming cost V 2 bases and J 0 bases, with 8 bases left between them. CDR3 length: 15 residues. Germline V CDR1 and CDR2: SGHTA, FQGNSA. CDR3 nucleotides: TGTGCCAGCAGCTTAAGGGGTCGTAGCAATCAGCCCCAGCATTTT. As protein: CASSLRGRSNQPQHF.

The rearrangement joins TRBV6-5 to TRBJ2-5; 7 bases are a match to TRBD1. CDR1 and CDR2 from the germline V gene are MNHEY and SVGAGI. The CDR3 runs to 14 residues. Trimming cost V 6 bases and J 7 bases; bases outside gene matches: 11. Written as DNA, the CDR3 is TGTGCCAGCAGCTATTCCGGGACAGAGACGACCCAGTACTTC. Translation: CASSYSGTETTQYF.

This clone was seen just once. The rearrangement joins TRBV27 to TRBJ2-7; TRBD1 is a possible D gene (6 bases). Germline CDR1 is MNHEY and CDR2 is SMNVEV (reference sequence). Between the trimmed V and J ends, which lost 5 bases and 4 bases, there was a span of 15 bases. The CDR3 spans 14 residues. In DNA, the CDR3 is TGTGCCAGCAGTCCGACAGGCGAGCTTTACGAGCAGTACTTC. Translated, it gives CASSPTGELYEQYF.

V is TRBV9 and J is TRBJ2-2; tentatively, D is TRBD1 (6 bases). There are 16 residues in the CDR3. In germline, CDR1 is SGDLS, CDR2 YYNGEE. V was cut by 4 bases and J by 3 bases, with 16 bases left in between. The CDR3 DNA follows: TGTGCCAGCAGCTCCAATATACAGGGAGACACCGGGGAGCTGTTTTTT. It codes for CASSSNIQGDTGELFF.

The CDR3 here is CASSLGTGVVTDEQFF. The DNA for the CDR3 is TGTGCCAGCAGCTTAGGGACAGGGGTTGTGACAGATGAGCAGTTCTTC. V usage is TRBV11-3 and J usage is TRBJ2-1; 9 bases line up with TRBD1. CDR1 and CDR2 from the germline V gene are SGHNT and YENEEA. V lost 1 base, J lost 8 bases, and 9 bases stayed unmatched. This CDR3 spans 16 amino acids.

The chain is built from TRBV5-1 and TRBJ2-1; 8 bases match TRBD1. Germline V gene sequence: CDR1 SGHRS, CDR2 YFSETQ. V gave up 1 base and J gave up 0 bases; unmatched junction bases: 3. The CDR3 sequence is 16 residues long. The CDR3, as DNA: TGCGCCAGCAGCTTGCAGGGGGCCAGCTCCTACAATGAGCAGTTCTTC. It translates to CASSLQGASSYNEQFF. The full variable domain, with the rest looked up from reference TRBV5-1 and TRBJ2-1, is KAGVTQTPRYLIKTRGQQVTLSCSPISGHRSVSWYQQTPGQGLQFLFEYFSETQRNKGNFPGRFSGRQFSNSRSEMNVSTLELGDSALYLCASSLQGASSYNEQFFGPGTRLTVL.

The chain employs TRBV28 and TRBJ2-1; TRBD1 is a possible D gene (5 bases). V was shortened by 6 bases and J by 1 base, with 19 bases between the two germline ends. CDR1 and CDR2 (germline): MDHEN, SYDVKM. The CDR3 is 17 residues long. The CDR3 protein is CASRLYFRARSYNEQFF. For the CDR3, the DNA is TGTGCCAGCAGGTTGTATTTCAGGGCCAGGTCCTACAATGAGCAGTTCTTC.

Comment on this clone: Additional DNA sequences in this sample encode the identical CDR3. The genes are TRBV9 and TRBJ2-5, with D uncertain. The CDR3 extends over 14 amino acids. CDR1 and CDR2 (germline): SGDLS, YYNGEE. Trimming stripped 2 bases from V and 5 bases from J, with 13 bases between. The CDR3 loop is CASSVSVGRETQYF. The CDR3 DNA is TGTGCCAGCAGCGTTTCGGTTGGCAGGGAGACCCAGTACTTC. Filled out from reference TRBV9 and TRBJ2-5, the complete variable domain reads DSGVTQTPKHLITATGQRVTLRCSPRSGDLSVYWYQQSLDQGLQFLIQYYNGEERAKGNILERFSAQQFPDLHSELNLSSLELGDSALYFCASSVSVGRETQYFGPGTRLLVL.

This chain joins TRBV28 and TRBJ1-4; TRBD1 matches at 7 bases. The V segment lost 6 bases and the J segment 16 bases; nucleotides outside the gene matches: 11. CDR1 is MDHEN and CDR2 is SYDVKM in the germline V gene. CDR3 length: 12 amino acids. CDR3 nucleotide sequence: TGTGCCAGCAGCCTAAGACAGGGTAGGCAGTTTTTT. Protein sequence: CASSLRQGRQFF.

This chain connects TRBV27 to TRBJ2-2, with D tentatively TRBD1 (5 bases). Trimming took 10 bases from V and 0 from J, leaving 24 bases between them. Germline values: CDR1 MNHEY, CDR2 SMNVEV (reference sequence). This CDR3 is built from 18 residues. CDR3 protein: CANPGEKGSFANTGELFF. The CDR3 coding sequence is TGTGCCAACCCGGGCGAAAAGGGGTCCTTCGCGAACACCGGGGAGCTGTTTTTT.

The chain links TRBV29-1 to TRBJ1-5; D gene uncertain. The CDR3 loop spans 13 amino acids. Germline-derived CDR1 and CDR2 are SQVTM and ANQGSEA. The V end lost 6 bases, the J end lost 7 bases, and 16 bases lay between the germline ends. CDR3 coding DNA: TGCAGCGTCTGTGACGGGGTCAGGCAGCCCCAGCATTTT. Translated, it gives CSVCDGVRQPQHF.

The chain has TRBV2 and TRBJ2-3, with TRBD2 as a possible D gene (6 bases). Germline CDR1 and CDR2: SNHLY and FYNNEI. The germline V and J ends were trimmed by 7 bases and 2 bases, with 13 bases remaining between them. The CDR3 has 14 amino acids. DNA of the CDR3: TGTGCCAGCAAGGGACTCACAGTCACAGATACGCAGTATTTT. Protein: CASKGLTVTDTQYF.

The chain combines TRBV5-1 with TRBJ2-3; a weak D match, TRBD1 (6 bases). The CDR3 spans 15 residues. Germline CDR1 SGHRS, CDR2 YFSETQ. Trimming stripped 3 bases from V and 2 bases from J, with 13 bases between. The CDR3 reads CASSSSRTATDTQYF. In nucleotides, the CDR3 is TGCGCCAGCAGCTCATCCAGGACAGCCACAGATACGCAGTATTTT.

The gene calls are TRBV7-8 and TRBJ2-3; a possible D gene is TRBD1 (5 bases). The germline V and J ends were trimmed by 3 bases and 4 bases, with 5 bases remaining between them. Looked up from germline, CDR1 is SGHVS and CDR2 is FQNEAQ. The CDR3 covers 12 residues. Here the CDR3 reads CASSFRADTQYF. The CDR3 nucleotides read TGTGCCAGCAGCTTCAGGGCAGATACGCAGTATTTT.

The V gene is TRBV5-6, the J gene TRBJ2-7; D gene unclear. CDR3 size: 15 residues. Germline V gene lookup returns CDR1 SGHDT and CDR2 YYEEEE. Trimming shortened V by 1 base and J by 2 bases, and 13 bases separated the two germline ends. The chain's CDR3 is CASSLSLLVTYEQYF. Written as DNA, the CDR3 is TGTGCCAGCAGCTTGAGCCTCCTGGTTACCTACGAGCAGTACTTC.

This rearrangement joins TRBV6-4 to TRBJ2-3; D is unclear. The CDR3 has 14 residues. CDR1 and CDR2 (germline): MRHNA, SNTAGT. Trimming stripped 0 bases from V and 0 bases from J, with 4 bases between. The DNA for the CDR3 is TGTGCCAGCAGTGACTCTAGCAGCACAGATACGCAGTATTTT. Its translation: CASSDSSSTDTQYF.

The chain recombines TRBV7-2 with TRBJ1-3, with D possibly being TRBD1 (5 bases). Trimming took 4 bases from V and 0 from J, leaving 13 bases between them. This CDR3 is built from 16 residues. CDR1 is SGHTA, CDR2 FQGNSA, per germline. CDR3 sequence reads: CASSSGLPSSGNTIYF. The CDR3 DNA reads TGTGCCAGCAGCTCGGGACTCCCGAGCTCTGGAAACACCATATATTTT.

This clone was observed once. For the CDR3, the DNA is TGTGCCAGCAGGGGCCCGGGGGTGCGAGAGACCCAGTACTTC. It is translated as CASRGPGVRETQYF. The V and J genes are TRBV28 and TRBJ2-5; a possible D gene is TRBD2 (6 bases). The ends were cut back, 6 bases at V and 4 bases at J, with 15 bases in the middle. CDR1 is MDHEN, CDR2 SYDVKM, per germline. CDR3 length equals 14 residues.